This passage covers 13 T cell receptor beta chains from one sample sequenced in a study of graft-versus-host responses after intestinal transplantation. Libraries were prepared by immunoSEQ multiplex PCR; TCRdb keeps only in-frame clonotypes and omits some of them. The sample has around 50,000 clones, approximately 84% seen once; the top ten hold 0.45% to 0.55%. The antigens these receptors bind are not known. The material sequenced was unstimulated CD4+ T cells sorted from spleen or lymph node cells, taken before transplant. These receptors were collected from a human donor who was the organ donor for an intestinal transplant.

This clone was seen only a few times. The chain combines TRBV6-1 with TRBJ2-7; 9 nucleotides match TRBD1. The germline V gene has CDR1 MNHNS and CDR2 SASEGT. J lost 3 bases, V lost 4 bases, and 4 bases had no gene match. This CDR3 has 14 amino acids. In DNA form, the CDR3 reads TGTGCCAGCAGTGGTTCGGGACAGGGCTACGAGCAGTACTTC. It translates to CASSGSGQGYEQYF.

The rearrangement joins TRBV5-6 to TRBJ1-3, with no clear D. V gave up 2 bases and J gave up 2 bases, with 5 bases separating them. The CDR3 is 13 amino acids. Germline CDR1 is SGHDT and CDR2 is YYEEEE. CDR3 residues: CASSLRAGNTIYF. CDR3 coding DNA: TGTGCCAGCAGCTTAAGGGCTGGAAACACCATATATTTT.

The rearrangement links TRBV6-5 to TRBJ1-4; D not resolved. The germline V and J ends were trimmed by 5 bases and 2 bases, with 9 bases remaining between them. CDR1 and CDR2 from the germline V gene are MNHEY and SVGAGI. This CDR3 region has 14 residues. The CDR3 coding sequence is TGTGCCAGCAGTGCGACGGACACTAATGAAAAACTGTTTTTT. This codes for CASSATDTNEKLFF.

This chain uses TRBV5-1 with TRBJ1-2, with 8 bases fitting TRBD1. J was trimmed by 7 bases and V by 4 bases; bases with no gene match: 3. Germline CDR1 and CDR2: SGHRS and YFSETQ. The CDR3 runs 12 residues. The CDR3 nucleotides read TGCGCCAGCAGCACCGGACAGGGTGGCTACACCTTC. It yields the protein CASSTGQGGYTF. The complete variable domain, with remaining parts taken from reference TRBV5-1 and TRBJ1-2, reads KAGVTQTPRYLIKTRGQQVTLSCSPISGHRSVSWYQQTPGQGLQFLFEYFSETQRNKGNFPGRFSGRQFSNSRSEMNVSTLELGDSALYLCASSTGQGGYTFGSGTRLTVV.

This clone was observed a few times. The chain combines TRBV9 with TRBJ2-1; TRBD2 is a possible D gene (6 bases). V lost 0 bases and J 7 bases, leaving 14 bases between the germline ends. This CDR3 is 15 amino acids long. Germline V gene sequence: CDR1 SGDLS, CDR2 YYNGEE. In nucleotides, the CDR3 is TGTGCCAGCAGCGTAGTTGGGGGGATAAGGAATGAGCAGTTCTTC. This encodes CASSVVGGIRNEQFF.

The rearrangement joins TRBV7-2 to TRBJ2-1; 7 bases align to TRBD1. CDR1 SGHTA and CDR2 FQGNSA come from the germline V gene. This CDR3 is 15 amino acids long. V shed 5 bases, J shed 1 base, and the junction held 5 bases outside the gene matches. The CDR3 nucleotides are TGTGCCAGCAGCGCGACAGGGCAATCCTACAATGAGCAGTTCTTC. The encoded protein is CASSATGQSYNEQFF.

The gene calls are TRBV10-3 and TRBJ2-7, with 12 bases fitting TRBD2. CDR1 ENHRY and CDR2 SYGVKD come from the germline V gene. This CDR3 contains 15 residues. V was clipped by 4 bases and J by 0 bases; unmatched bases: 1. CDR3 bases: TGTGCCATCAGTGGGGGACTAGCGGGCTCCTACGAGCAGTACTTC. Translated: CAISGGLAGSYEQYF.

The chain carries TRBV7-8 and TRBJ2-7; 7 nucleotides align to TRBD2. J was trimmed by 4 bases and V by 1 base; bases with no gene match: 16. Germline V CDR1 and CDR2: SGHVS, FQNEAQ. This CDR3 region has 18 residues. The chain's CDR3 is CASSLESLPGGGPYEQYF. The DNA of the CDR3 is TGTGCCAGCAGCTTAGAGAGCCTCCCTGGGGGAGGGCCATACGAGCAGTACTTC.

V usage is TRBV27 and J usage is TRBJ1-4; 10 bases match TRBD1. V gave up 0 bases and J gave up 8 bases; unmatched junction bases: 9. This CDR3 spans 17 amino acids. Germline loops: CDR1 MNHEY, CDR2 SMNVEV (reference sequence). The CDR3 coding sequence is TGTGCCAGCAGTTTATCCCCCCGACAGGGGGCGGGCGAAAAACTGTTTTTT. As protein: CASSLSPRQGAGEKLFF.

V is TRBV19 and J is TRBJ1-5; 7 nucleotides line up with TRBD1. The CDR3 contains 17 residues. V dropped 7 bases and J dropped 0; count of bases not matched to a gene: 12. Germline V gene data show CDR1 as LNHDA and CDR2 as SQIVND (reference sequence). Here the CDR3 reads CASITGDGGSSNQPQHF. The CDR3 DNA sequence: TGTGCCAGTATAACAGGGGACGGTGGTTCTAGCAATCAGCCCCAGCATTTT.

The sample holds one count of this clone. The V and J genes are TRBV30 and TRBJ1-3; D ambiguous. Trimming removed 0 bases from V and 1 base from J, with 10 bases in between. This CDR3 comprises 15 residues. CDR1 and CDR2 from the germline V gene are GTSNPN and SVGIG (reference sequence). The CDR3 loop reads CAWSVGGDSGNTIYF. The CDR3 nucleotides read TGTGCCTGGAGTGTAGGCGGGGATTCTGGAAACACCATATATTTT.

This chain links TRBV6-4 with TRBJ1-3, with 7 bases fitting TRBD1. The CDR3 is 14 residues long. Germline CDR1 reads MRHNA; CDR2 reads SNTAGT. V lost 2 bases to trimming and J lost 4 bases; unmatched junction nucleotides: 2. The CDR3 bases are TGTGCCAGCAGTGACAGGGGGCAGGGAAACACCATATATTTT. It is translated as CASSDRGQGNTIYF.

The chain has TRBV7-2 and TRBJ2-7; TRBD2 is a possible D gene (5 bases). V was clipped by 5 bases and J by 2 bases, with 13 bases between them. This CDR3 region has 14 residues. Germline V gene data show CDR1 as SGHTA and CDR2 as FQGNSA. The CDR3 sequence: CASSDYGRAYEQYF. The CDR3 coding sequence is TGTGCCAGCAGCGACTACGGCAGAGCCTACGAGCAGTACTTC.